These 19 T cell receptor beta chains were sequenced from one sample in a study of OX40 agonist ivuxolimab in advanced cancers. Data came from immunoSEQ multiplex PCR; TCRdb stores just in-frame clones and leaves some out. The sample contains around 67,000 clones, approximately 90% of which appear only once. The sequences come from CD4+ or CD8+ T cells sorted from blood, collected in a trial of the OX40 agonist ivuxolimab. The receptors were gathered from an adult with an advanced solid tumor such as melanoma, head and neck, liver or kidney cancer.

The chain combines TRBV5-5 with TRBJ2-7; 9 bases fit TRBD1. The CDR3 is 17 residues long. CDR1 SGHKS and CDR2 YYEKEE come from the germline V gene (reference sequence). Trimming at V came to 0 bases and at J to 3 bases, leaving 10 bases not matched to a gene. CDR3 sequence (DNA): TGTGCCAGCAGCTTGGGTCCTCCGGGACAGGGTGGCTACGAGCAGTACTTC. Translating it yields CASSLGPPGQGGYEQYF.

J is TRBJ2-7 and V is TRBV28; TRBD2 aligns across 10 bases. This CDR3 comprises 15 residues. Germline-derived CDR1 and CDR2 are MDHEN and SYDVKM. J lost 2 bases, V lost 5 bases, and 6 bases had no gene match. The CDR3: CASSASGGGPYEQYF. Here the CDR3 DNA reads TGTGCCAGCAGTGCTAGCGGGGGCGGGCCCTACGAGCAGTACTTC.

The J gene is TRBJ1-1, the V gene TRBV10-3; 7 bases agree with TRBD1. CDR3 size: 13 residues. Germline V CDR1 and CDR2: ENHRY, SYGVKD. V shed 9 bases and J 0 bases; nucleotides not matched to a gene: 4. The CDR3 bases are TGTGCCATGAAGGGACAGATGAACACTGAAGCTTTCTTT. It encodes CAMKGQMNTEAFF.

This chain connects TRBV11-3 to TRBJ1-1; D may be TRBD1 (5 bases). CDR1 is SGHNT, CDR2 YENEEA, per germline. V was clipped by 0 bases and J by 4 bases, with 24 bases between them. The CDR3 runs to 19 residues. This CDR3 is CASSLDRGPRAAGATEAFF. As DNA, the CDR3 is TGTGCCAGCAGCTTAGATCGGGGCCCACGGGCAGCGGGCGCCACTGAAGCTTTCTTT. The entire variable domain, with the rest obtained from reference TRBV11-3 and TRBJ1-1, is as follows: EAGVVQSPRYKIIEKKQPVAFWCNPISGHNTLYWYLQNLGQGPELLIRYENEEAVDDSQLPKDRFSAERLKGVDSTLKIQPAELGDSAVYLCASSLDRGPRAAGATEAFFGQGTRLTVV.

This rearrangement joins TRBV7-5 to TRBJ2-7; the DNA was not used to check the table's D call, TRBD2. TRBV7-5 is a listed pseudogene. The CDR3 has 14 residues. The CDR3 DNA is TGTGTCAGAAGCTTAGCGGGAGGGCCCTACGAGCAGTACTTC. Its translation: CVRSLAGGPYEQYF.

V gene TRBV30 combines with J gene TRBJ1-4, with TRBD1 matching 10 bases. J was trimmed by 1 base and V by 2 bases; bases with no gene match: 7. CDR3 length: 17 residues. CDR1 and CDR2 from the germline V gene are GTSNPN and SVGIG (reference sequence). The CDR3, as DNA: TGTGCCTGGAGTCTTGACAGGGGGCGCAGAACTAATGAAAAACTGTTTTTT. It is translated as CAWSLDRGRRTNEKLFF.

The chain joins TRBV5-1 to TRBJ1-5, with D possibly TRBD1 on 6 matching bases. The CDR3 extends over 14 amino acids. Germline-derived CDR1 and CDR2 are SGHRS and YFSETQ. Trimming stripped 2 bases from V and 5 bases from J, with 11 bases between. The CDR3 spells CASSFQGRDQPQHF. The CDR3 nucleotides read TGCGCCAGCAGCTTTCAGGGGCGAGATCAGCCCCAGCATTTT.

The gene calls are TRBV28 and TRBJ1-1; 11 bases match TRBD1. CDR1 MDHEN and CDR2 SYDVKM come from the germline V gene. The CDR3 spans 13 residues. Germline trimming cut 7 bases from V and 5 bases from J; bases unmatched to any gene: 3. CDR3 nucleotides: TGTGCCAGCAAGGACAGGGGGCGGACTGAAGCTTTCTTT. Residues: CASKDRGRTEAFF.

This chain links TRBV2 with TRBJ1-1, with D possibly matching TRBD1 (5 bases). CDR3 length equals 12 residues. Trimming removed 6 bases at V and 3 bases at J, with 8 bases between. Germline V gives CDR1 SNHLY, CDR2 FYNNEI. The CDR3 sequence is CASRGDYTEAFF. DNA for the CDR3: TGTGCCAGCAGGGGGGATTACACTGAAGCTTTCTTT.

The chain joins TRBV19 to TRBJ2-7, with 7 nucleotides matching TRBD1. Germline assignment: CDR1 LNHDA and CDR2 SQIVND (reference sequence). Trimming removed 0 bases from V and 2 bases from J; junction bases left unmatched: 10. CDR3 length equals 17 residues. The CDR3 is CASSIDGGRQGAYEQYF. The DNA for the CDR3 is TGTGCCAGTAGTATAGATGGAGGCCGGCAGGGGGCCTACGAGCAGTACTTC.

This chain joins TRBV7-2 and TRBJ1-4; the match to TRBD1 covers 8 bases. The CDR3 runs to 14 residues. With 5 bases clipped from V and 8 bases from J, the junction kept 7 bases outside the gene matches. CDR1 is SGHTA, CDR2 FQGNSA, per germline. The CDR3 bases are TGTGCCAGCAGCCGAAGACAGGGGAAGGAAAAACTGTTTTTT. Amino acid sequence: CASSRRQGKEKLFF. Complete variable domain (other parts from reference TRBV7-2 and TRBJ1-4): GAGVSQSPSNKVTEKGKDVELRCDPISGHTALYWYRQSLGQGLEFLIYFQGNSAPDKSGLPSDRFSAERTGGSVSTLTIQRTQQEDSAVYLCASSRRQGKEKLFFGSGTQLSVL.

For this clone: The CDR3 does not close with the conserved phenylalanine or tryptophan, likely indicating a read error. This chain links TRBV5-1 with TRBJ2-3; TRBD1 matches at 7 bases. The CDR3 covers 16 residues. Germline assignment: CDR1 SGHRS and CDR2 YFSETQ. CDR3 nucleotides: TGCGCCAGCAGATTGGGCCCGGGACAGAATGCAGATACGCAGTATCTT. It yields the protein CASRLGPGQNADTQYL.

The chain links TRBV2 to TRBJ2-5; the match to TRBD2 covers 10 bases. CDR3 length: 17 residues. Per germline, CDR1 SNHLY and CDR2 FYNNEI. V gave up 6 bases and J gave up 1 base; unmatched junction bases: 11. This chain's CDR3 is CASRGTLAGAPQETQYF. The CDR3 DNA sequence: TGTGCCAGCAGAGGAACCCTAGCGGGAGCCCCCCAAGAGACCCAGTACTTC.

The chain links TRBV5-1 to TRBJ2-5; D is undetermined. Germline CDR1 and CDR2: SGHRS and YFSETQ. The CDR3 extends over 15 amino acids. V was trimmed by 4 bases and J by 5 bases, leaving 18 bases between them. The CDR3 here is CASSQDGPTWETQYF. The CDR3 region has the DNA TGCGCCAGCAGCCAGGACGGACCTACATGGGAGACCCAGTACTTC.

The rearrangement uses TRBV18 and TRBJ1-1, with TRBD1 as a possible D gene (5 bases). V was pared by 1 base and J by 5 bases, with 14 bases between. The CDR3 has 15 residues. The germline V gene encodes CDR1 KGHSH and CDR2 LQKENI. The CDR3 region has the DNA TGTGCCAGCTCACCACGGATACAGGATTGGACTGAAGCTTTCTTT. Translation: CASSPRIQDWTEAFF.

As concerns this clone: At the DNA level, this CDR3 is encoded by other sequences in the same sample as well. The chain uses TRBV9 and TRBJ2-3, with D possibly called TRBD1 or TRBD2 (5 bases each). This CDR3 contains 13 residues. In germline, CDR1 is SGDLS, CDR2 YYNGEE. The V gene lost 2 bases and the J gene lost 1 base, with 5 bases spanning the gap. Written as DNA, the CDR3 is TGTGCCAGCAGCGTGGGGGGCACAGATACGCAGTATTTT. It is translated as CASSVGGTDTQYF.

This chain joins TRBV6-4 and TRBJ1-4, with unresolved D. The ends were cut back, 5 bases at V and 5 bases at J, with 12 bases in the middle. CDR3 length: 14 residues. From germline, CDR1 is MRHNA and CDR2 SNTAGT. CDR3 nucleotide sequence: TGTGCCAGCAGTTGGACTCCTCCCAATGAAAAACTGTTTTTT. Translated, it gives CASSWTPPNEKLFF.

The chain uses TRBV7-2 and TRBJ1-1; unclear D gene. Germline CDR1 reads SGHTA; CDR2 reads FQGNSA. The V end was cut by 0 bases, the J end by 1 base, with 6 bases between. This CDR3 is 14 amino acids long. The CDR3 protein is CASSLARANTEAFF. Here the CDR3 DNA reads TGTGCCAGCAGCTTAGCGAGGGCGAACACTGAAGCTTTCTTT.

The V call is TRBV2, the J call TRBJ2-3; 7 bases align to TRBD1. J was trimmed by 7 bases and V by 4 bases; bases with no gene match: 2. In germline, CDR1 is SNHLY, CDR2 FYNNEI. The CDR3 totals 12 residues. The CDR3 protein is CASSGDSYTQYF. CDR3 nucleotide sequence: TGTGCCAGCAGTGGGGACAGCTATACGCAGTATTTT.